These T cell receptor beta chains were read from a single sample in a study of T cell responses to AZD1222 COVID-19 vaccine. TCRdb's table, derived via immunoSEQ multiplex PCR, lists solely in-frame clones and lacks some. The sample contains roughly 130,000 clones, about 91% of which appear only once. Material: peripheral blood, obtained on day 0 of AZD1222 vaccination. The receptors originated from an adult in good health. Both conserved end residues are part of each CDR3. The D gene is left open where the match is weak.

J gene,V gene,D gene,CDR3 protein
TRBJ1-6,TRBV5-1,-,CASSLPTLRPSGGNSPLHF
TRBJ1-1,TRBV4-2,-,CASSQEGRNTEAFF
TRBJ2-3,TRBV19,TRBD1,CASSKDRAYTDTQYF
TRBJ1-6,TRBV28,-,CASSRDFSSYNSPLHF
TRBJ1-1,TRBV6-5,-,CASFRGQGLEAFF
TRBJ2-1,TRBV20-1,TRBD2,CSASNERGGFYNEQFF
TRBJ2-2,TRBV5-4,TRBD1,CASSSMTGGVGGELFF
TRBJ1-1,TRBV7-9,-,CASSLERGTEAFF
TRBJ1-1,TRBV7-2,TRBD1,CASSSRDRGTEAFF
TRBJ2-5,TRBV29-1,-,CSVVLFQETQYF
TRBJ1-6,TRBV5-1,TRBD1,CASSLNPGQGRSPLHF
TRBJ2-5,TRBV29-1,-,CSVALQGIGTQYF
TRBJ2-5,TRBV18,-,CASSPRQWETQYF
TRBJ1-4,TRBV14,-,CASSATETNEKLFF
TRBJ2-2,TRBV28,TRBD1,CASSPHRTGGNTGELFF
TRBJ2-3,TRBV5-4,TRBD1,CASSPARGRPDTQYF
TRBJ1-4,TRBV9,-,CASSVDGSEKLFF
TRBJ2-1,TRBV4-1,-,CASSQVSGVYNEQFF
TRBJ2-3,TRBV5-1,-,CASSLSAPDTQYF
TRBJ1-2,TRBV2,-,CASSGQVLNYGYTF
TRBJ1-5,TRBV4-1,-,CASSPGPGRSNQPQHF
TRBJ2-1,TRBV7-2,-,CASSLAGHTYNEQFF
TRBJ1-5,TRBV19,TRBD1,CASSSQGASNQPQHF
TRBJ2-2,TRBV7-2,TRBD1,CASSTRQGADGELFF
TRBJ1-4,TRBV5-6,-,CASSRLKGPTNEKLFF
TRBJ2-7,TRBV6-2/TRBV6-3,-,CASSRGRVEQYF
TRBJ2-1,TRBV2,-,CASTRGFYNEQFF
TRBJ2-2,TRBV3-1/TRBV3-2,-,CASSRRETTEELFF
TRBJ2-3,TRBV5-6,-,CASSLLDTQYF
TRBJ2-4,TRBV7-2,-,CASSLGQRDFIQYF
TRBJ2-7,TRBV9,-,CASSAWTDSYEQYF
TRBJ2-2,TRBV13,-,CASSLGGRTGELFF